These T cell receptor beta chains were read from a single sample in a study of blood T cell repertoires in COVID-19. This table comes from immunoSEQ multiplex PCR, and its TCRdb copy is limited to in-frame clones, with some not included. Among fewer than 400,000 clones listed, approximately 87% were seen once. Sequenced sample: peripheral blood. The receptors derive from a woman in her thirties with COVID-19, enrolled during active disease. Both conserved end residues are part of each CDR3. A D gene is named only where the DNA matches it firmly. Size values are once, few and many counts, or a class for expanded clones, and some rows have none.

D: TRBD1
J: TRBJ2-1
V: TRBV28
length: 14
size: .
CDR3: CASSLLNRDREQFF
DNA: TGTGCCAGCAGTCTCTTAAACCGGGACAGAGAACAGTTCTTC

D: .
J: TRBJ1-1
V: TRBV14
length: 13
size: .
CDR3: CASSQDLGGKAFF
DNA: TGTGCCAGCAGCCAAGATCTGGGGGGGAAAGCTTTCTTT

D: TRBD1
J: TRBJ2-3
V: TRBV10-3
length: 14
size: .
CDR3: CAISESGQGDTQYF
DNA: TGTGCCATCAGTGAGTCGGGACAGGGGGATACGCAGTATTTT

D: .
J: TRBJ2-2
V: TRBV27
length: 16
size: once
CDR3: CASNRDFLTNTGELFF
DNA: TGTGCCAGCAACCGGGACTTCTTGACGAACACCGGGGAGCTGTTTTTT

D: .
J: TRBJ1-6
V: TRBV28
length: 13
size: .
CDR3: CASSWGSASPLHF
DNA: TGTGCCAGCTCATGGGGTAGCGCTTCACCCCTCCACTTT

D: TRBD2
J: TRBJ2-7
V: TRBV30
length: 15
size: .
CDR3: CAWSVESGGLYEQYF
DNA: TGTGCCTGGAGTGTAGAATCGGGAGGGTTATACGAGCAGTACTTC

D: TRBD1
J: TRBJ1-1
V: TRBV7-9
length: 15
size: .
CDR3: CASSAPGQGNTEAFF
DNA: TGTGCCAGCAGCGCCCCGGGACAGGGGAACACTGAAGCTTTCTTT

D: TRBD1
J: TRBJ2-3
V: TRBV6-5
length: 15
size: .
CDR3: CASLTDRGIPDTQYF
DNA: TGTGCCAGCTTAACGGACAGGGGGATCCCAGATACGCAGTATTTT

D: TRBD2
J: TRBJ2-1
V: TRBV3-1/TRBV3-2
length: 16
size: .
CDR3: CASSQVAAGRSGEQFF
DNA: TGTGCCAGCAGCCAAGTTGCAGCGGGAAGAAGTGGTGAGCAGTTCTTC

D: TRBD2
J: TRBJ2-7
V: TRBV10-3
length: 16
size: .
CDR3: CAISALTSGRGYEQYF
DNA: TGTGCCATCAGCGCCCTGACTAGCGGGAGAGGCTACGAGCAGTACTTC

D: TRBD1
J: TRBJ1-2
V: TRBV7-9
length: 15
size: .
CDR3: CASSSLTGGAYGYTF
DNA: TGTGCCAGCAGCTCACTGACAGGGGGCGCCTATGGCTACACCTTC

D: TRBD1
J: TRBJ2-7
V: TRBV5-1
length: 13
size: .
CDR3: CASNPQGADEQYF
DNA: TGCGCCAGCAATCCGCAGGGGGCGGACGAGCAGTACTTC

D: .
J: TRBJ1-4
V: TRBV19
length: 15
size: .
CDR3: CASSMGPATNEKLFF
DNA: TGTGCCAGTAGTATGGGCCCAGCAACTAATGAAAAACTGTTTTTT

D: .
J: TRBJ2-2
V: TRBV4-1
length: 14
size: .
CDR3: CASSQDLASSELFF
DNA: TGCGCCAGCAGCCAAGACCTAGCCAGTTCGGAGCTGTTTTTT

D: TRBD2
J: TRBJ2-3
V: TRBV4-1
length: 18
size: .
CDR3: CASSQDGGTSVSTDTQYF
DNA: TGCGCCAGCAGCCAAGATGGAGGGACTAGCGTCAGCACAGATACGCAGTATTTT

D: .
J: TRBJ2-1
V: TRBV19
length: 14
size: .
CDR3: CASSIGRGGNEQFF
DNA: TGTGCCAGTAGTATAGGGAGGGGAGGCAATGAGCAGTTCTTC

D: TRBD1
J: TRBJ2-2
V: TRBV18
length: 17
size: .
CDR3: CASSPWTGGENTGELFF
DNA: TGTGCCAGCTCACCGTGGACAGGGGGGGAGAACACCGGGGAGCTGTTTTTT